One and the same sample provided the 28 T cell receptor beta chains below, sequenced in a study of blood T cell repertoires in COVID-19. Sequenced by immunoSEQ multiplex PCR; TCRdb stores in-frame clones only, minus some. The table includes about 98,000 clones, 82% detected once. The material sequenced was peripheral blood. These TCRs come from a man in his 70s with active or convalescent COVID-19.

V is TRBV18 and J is TRBJ1-4; 8 bases fit TRBD1. Germline V gives CDR1 KGHSH, CDR2 LQKENI. V trimming: 4 bases; J trimming: 3 bases; junction bases outside the gene matches: 1. The CDR3 consists of 14 residues. The CDR3 nucleotides are TGTGCCAGCTCACTGACAGGGGCTAATGAAAAACTGTTTTTT. Amino acids: CASSLTGANEKLFF.

The chain has TRBV6-5 and TRBJ2-2; 10 bases are shared with TRBD2. The CDR3 runs to 15 residues. J lost 4 bases, V lost 6 bases, and 5 bases had no gene match. CDR1 is MNHEY, CDR2 SVGAGI, per germline. The CDR3 DNA is TGTGCCAGCAGATCCTCTAGCGGGGGCACCGGGGAGCTGTTTTTT. It specifies CASRSSSGGTGELFF.

V and J are TRBV7-2 and TRBJ2-2, with 9 bases lining up with TRBD1. The CDR3 extends over 15 amino acids. In germline, CDR1 is SGHTA, CDR2 FQGNSA. V shed 5 bases and J 6 bases; nucleotides not matched to a gene: 7. The CDR3 here is CASSPGQGKAGELFF. DNA of the CDR3: TGTGCCAGCAGCCCCGGACAGGGGAAAGCCGGGGAGCTGTTTTTT.

V is TRBV4-3 and J is TRBJ1-2; D perhaps matches TRBD1 (5 bases). The germline gives CDR1 LGHNA, CDR2 YSLEER. The CDR3 is 17 residues long. Trimming cost V 0 bases and J 0 bases, with 14 bases left between them. The CDR3 DNA follows: TGCGCCAGCAGCCAAGACCCACCGGAGACAGCTAACTATGGCTACACCTTC. Its protein is CASSQDPPETANYGYTF.

This clone was seen just once. The genes are TRBV11-3 and TRBJ1-2; TRBD1 agrees at 7 bases. CDR3 length: 15 amino acids. J was trimmed by 1 base and V by 5 bases; bases with no gene match: 7. Germline V CDR1 and CDR2: SGHNT, YENEEA. The CDR3 DNA reads TGTGCCAGCAGCCAGGGGGGCGCGGTTAACTATGGCTACACCTTC. The encoded protein is CASSQGGAVNYGYTF.

The V call is TRBV5-1, the J call TRBJ1-4; D uncertain. V lost 0 bases to trimming and J lost 3 bases, with 6 bases between them. The CDR3 extends over 14 amino acids. Germline CDR1 is SGHRS and CDR2 is YFSETQ. The CDR3 nucleotides are TGCGCCAGCAGCTTGGGTGTATCTAATGAAAAACTGTTTTTT. This translates into CASSLGVSNEKLFF.

The rearrangement uses TRBV7-2 and TRBJ2-1; no clear D gene. V was trimmed by 5 bases and J by 6 bases, leaving 11 bases between them. CDR1 SGHTA and CDR2 FQGNSA come from the germline V gene. This CDR3 has 13 residues. The CDR3 here is CASSVSAVNEQFF. Written as DNA, the CDR3 is TGTGCCAGCAGCGTCTCCGCAGTCAATGAGCAGTTCTTC.

The rearrangement joins TRBV7-2 to TRBJ1-5; perhaps TRBD1 as D (6 bases). The germline V gene encodes CDR1 SGHTA and CDR2 FQGNSA. This CDR3 is built from 15 residues. V lost 1 base, J lost 5 bases, and 12 bases lay in between. The CDR3 protein is CASSLDGGRHQPQHF. The CDR3 nucleotides are TGTGCCAGCAGCTTAGATGGGGGCAGACATCAGCCCCAGCATTTT. The whole variable domain, filled in from reference TRBV7-2 and TRBJ1-5, reads GAGVSQSPSNKVTEKGKDVELRCDPISGHTALYWYRQSLGQGLEFLIYFQGNSAPDKSGLPSDRFSAERTGGSVSTLTIQRTQQEDSAVYLCASSLDGGRHQPQHFGDGTRLSIL.

This rearrangement joins TRBV5-6 to TRBJ2-5, with D possibly TRBD2 on 6 matching bases. Germline V gene sequence: CDR1 SGHDT, CDR2 YYEEEE. Deletions cut 4 bases from V and 4 bases from J, with 20 bases between. The CDR3 extends over 16 amino acids. Here the CDR3 DNA reads TGTGCCAGCAGCCCCTCCGCCAGCCGGGGGAGAGAGACCCAGTACTTC. Translation: CASSPSASRGRETQYF.

This clone was counted a few times. The rearrangement uses TRBV6-6 and TRBJ1-2; D is perhaps TRBD1 (6 bases). Germline lookup yields CDR1 MNHNY and CDR2 SVGAGI (reference sequence). The CDR3 has 15 residues. V was trimmed by 7 bases and J by 8 bases, leaving 23 bases between them. In DNA form, the CDR3 reads TGTGCCAGCACCTCGGAATCTGACAGGAGGACCGGCTACACCTTC. This codes for CASTSESDRRTGYTF.

This clone was seen more than once but under ten times. The chain couples TRBV11-1 to TRBJ2-3; no clear D. Germline assignment: CDR1 SGHAT and CDR2 FQDESV (reference sequence). Trimming removed 6 bases at V and 5 bases at J, with 12 bases between. This CDR3 spans 13 amino acids. Written as DNA, the CDR3 is TGTGCCAGCAGATTGGCCCTAGAAGATACGCAGTATTTT. This gives the protein CASRLALEDTQYF.

This chain joins TRBV11-3 and TRBJ2-7; 7 bases align to TRBD1. The CDR3 is made up of 11 amino acids. Per the germline V gene, CDR1 is SGHNT and CDR2 is YENEEA. Trimming cost V 5 bases and J 5 bases; bases outside gene matches: 0. This chain's CDR3 is CASSRGHEQYF. For the CDR3, the DNA is TGTGCCAGCAGCAGGGGGCACGAGCAGTACTTC.

This clone was counted a single time. The genes are TRBV15 and TRBJ2-7, with D perhaps TRBD1 (6 bases). Germline CDR1 and CDR2: LNHNV and YYDKDF (reference sequence). The CDR3 runs to 13 residues. Trimming took off 5 bases at V and 5 bases at J, with 13 bases between the two ends. CDR3 in amino acids: CATSFRGVDEQYF. DNA of the CDR3: TGTGCCACCAGCTTCAGGGGTGTCGACGAGCAGTACTTC.

The chain is built from TRBV30 and TRBJ1-5, with unresolved D. The CDR3 runs 13 residues. V gave up 2 bases and J gave up 3 bases, with 8 bases separating them. CDR1 and CDR2 (germline): GTSNPN, SVGIG (reference sequence). The CDR3 loop reads CAWSWAVNQPQHF. The CDR3 DNA reads TGTGCCTGGAGTTGGGCCGTCAATCAGCCCCAGCATTTT.

As regards this clone: Other DNA sequences in this specimen translate into the identical CDR3. The V and J genes are TRBV10-3 and TRBJ2-7; tentative D call: TRBD2 (5 bases). Between the trimmed V and J ends, which lost 2 bases and 4 bases, there was a span of 6 bases. Germline V gene data show CDR1 as ENHRY and CDR2 as SYGVKD. The CDR3 has 12 residues. Here the CDR3 DNA reads TGTGCCATCAGTGAGGCGGGTTACGAGCAGTACTTC. Translating it yields CAISEAGYEQYF.

This clone was seen ten or more times. The chain has TRBV7-9 and TRBJ1-2, with TRBD1 matching over 8 bases. Germline CDR1 and CDR2: SEHNR and FQNEAQ (reference sequence). After removal of 3 bases from V and 4 bases from J, the junction contained 10 bases not matched to a gene. The CDR3 is 16 residues long. In DNA, the CDR3 is TGTGCCAGCAGCTTTTCGACAGGGGTCTTTTCCTATGGCTACACCTTC. Translated: CASSFSTGVFSYGYTF.

CDR3 sequence reads: CASSPPSAGQGGTEAFF. The CDR3 DNA follows: TGTGCCAGCTCACCACCGAGCGCTGGACAGGGCGGAACTGAAGCTTTCTTT. This chain joins TRBV18 and TRBJ1-1, with TRBD1 matching 8 bases. CDR1 KGHSH and CDR2 LQKENI come from the germline V gene. The CDR3 loop spans 17 amino acids. V was pared by 0 bases and J by 5 bases, with 11 bases of the junction left unmatched.

The rearrangement uses TRBV11-2 and TRBJ1-6; D perhaps matches TRBD1 (5 bases). The germline V gene encodes CDR1 SGHAT and CDR2 FQNNGV. Trimming removed 3 bases from V and 11 bases from J, with 11 bases in between. This CDR3 contains 13 residues. CDR3: CASSLAPTAPLHF. The CDR3 nucleotides read TGTGCCAGCAGCTTGGCACCGACAGCACCCCTCCACTTT.

V gene TRBV19 combines with J gene TRBJ2-5; the match to TRBD2 covers 8 bases. There are 18 residues in the CDR3. Germline V gene lookup returns CDR1 LNHDA and CDR2 SQIVND (reference sequence). V was pared by 6 bases and J by 0 bases, with 15 bases of the junction left unmatched. CDR3 sequence reads: CASSPSLSGGPYQETQYF. The CDR3 coding sequence is TGTGCCAGTAGCCCTTCCCTGAGCGGGGGACCGTACCAAGAGACCCAGTACTTC. Full variable domain (missing parts from reference TRBV19 and TRBJ2-5): DGGITQSPKYLFRKEGQNVTLSCEQNLNHDAMYWYRQDPGQGLRLIYYSQIVNDFQKGDIAEGYSVSREKKESFPLTVTSAQKNPTAFYLCASSPSLSGGPYQETQYFGPGTRLLVL.

The chain carries TRBV4-1 and TRBJ1-2, with D maybe TRBD1 (5 bases). The CDR3 has 14 amino acids. In germline, CDR1 is MGHRA, CDR2 YSYEKL. The ends were cut back, 3 bases at V and 7 bases at J, with 15 bases in the middle. The DNA of the CDR3 is TGCGCCAGCAGCCAGGCGGGACCTGGGATTGGCTACACCTTC. Translating gives CASSQAGPGIGYTF.

There are a few counts of this clone. The chain combines TRBV25-1 with TRBJ1-4; D is possibly TRBD1 (5 bases). Between the trimmed V and J ends, which lost 5 bases and 4 bases, there was a span of 11 bases. The CDR3 runs 14 residues. Germline assignment: CDR1 MGHDK and CDR2 SYGVNS. CDR3 nucleotide sequence: TGTGCCAGCAGTACCGGAAGGGGTAATGAAAAACTGTTTTTT. Its protein product is CASSTGRGNEKLFF.

V usage is TRBV5-4 and J usage is TRBJ2-7; 11 bases fit TRBD2. Trimming removed 3 bases from V and 3 bases from J; junction bases left unmatched: 8. The CDR3 length is 16 residues. Germline CDR1 and CDR2: SGHNT and YYREEE (reference sequence). This CDR3 is CASSYTTGTSGYEQYF. The CDR3 DNA sequence: TGTGCCAGCAGCTACACCACCGGGACTAGCGGCTACGAGCAGTACTTC. The full variable domain, its missing parts supplied by reference TRBV5-4 and TRBJ2-7, is ETGVTQSPTHLIKTRGQQVTLRCSSQSGHNTVSWYQQALGQGPQFIFQYYREEENGRGNFPPRFSGLQFPNYSSELNVNALELDDSALYLCASSYTTGTSGYEQYFGPGTRLTVT.

This clone was seen a handful of times. The V and J genes are TRBV7-2 and TRBJ2-5, with TRBD1 matching over 7 bases. The CDR3 spans 13 residues. Germline V lookup: CDR1 SGHTA, CDR2 FQGNSA. After removal of 4 bases from V and 7 bases from J, the junction contained 6 bases not matched to a gene. CDR3 nucleotide sequence: TGTGCCAGCAGCTCAGACAGGGCCGGGACCCAGTACTTC. The encoded protein is CASSSDRAGTQYF.

The chain combines TRBV3-1 (or the pseudogene TRBV3-2) with TRBJ1-2; D is perhaps TRBD1 (5 bases). The V and J ends lost 0 bases and 6 bases respectively, with 11 bases between them. The CDR3 runs 14 residues. CDR1 is LGHDT, CDR2 YNNKEL, per germline (reference sequence). The DNA for the CDR3 is TGTGCCAGCAGCCAAGATGGGGGGATGGATGGCTACACCTTC. This translates into CASSQDGGMDGYTF.

The DNA of the CDR3 is TGTGCCAGCAATCAGGGGCTGGATCAGCCCCAGCATTTT. Protein product: CASNQGLDQPQHF. The chain combines TRBV12-3 or TRBV12-4 with TRBJ1-5, with a possible D match to TRBD1 (6 bases). Trimming took off 7 bases at V and 5 bases at J, with 12 bases between the two ends. The CDR3 is 13 amino acids.

The gene calls are TRBV19 and TRBJ1-5; D is undetermined. CDR1 LNHDA and CDR2 SQIVND come from the germline V gene (reference sequence). CDR3 length: 13 residues. V was trimmed by 4 bases and J by 2 bases, leaving 6 bases between them. CDR3: CASSKQRNQPQHF. The DNA of the CDR3 is TGTGCCAGTAGTAAACAGCGCAATCAGCCCCAGCATTTT.

The genes are TRBV11-3 and TRBJ1-2, with 7 bases aligning to TRBD1. Germline CDR1 is SGHNT and CDR2 is YENEEA. This CDR3 comprises 16 residues. J gave up 2 bases and V 5 bases, and 11 bases lay outside the gene matches. The chain's CDR3 is CASSPGGTSKNYGYTF. The CDR3 DNA is TGTGCCAGCAGCCCAGGGGGGACAAGTAAAAACTATGGCTACACCTTC.

This chain links TRBV19 with TRBJ1-4, with TRBD1 matching over 8 bases. Trimming removed 6 bases from V and 6 bases from J; junction bases left unmatched: 0. The CDR3 runs to 12 residues. Per germline, CDR1 LNHDA and CDR2 SQIVND (reference sequence). The CDR3 is CASRTGDEKLFF. The CDR3 bases are TGTGCCAGTAGGACAGGGGATGAAAAACTGTTTTTT.